This T cell receptor (beta chain) was captured in a study of blood T cell repertoires in COVID-19 (dated by TCRdb to 2018 to 2020). Notes on the research overall: Collaborator samples came from the United States, Italy and Spain and covered acute and convalescent phases of COVID-19. Where available, HLA class I and class II types were taken from metadata supplied by the sample provider and were not determined by assay-based typing. The material from the prospective study consisted of cDNA or gDNA derived from T cells, B-cell-depleted T cells, or PBMCs. The sample metadata nearly always contained a de-identified subject ID, COVID-19 status, age in years and sex. Deeply sampled blood TCRbeta repertoires from subjects exposed to, actively infected with, or recovered from COVID-19 were included in the dataset. The repertoires were released in a freely available public database meant as a resource for research on the immune response to SARS-CoV-2. The samples were drawn from two sources: the first 160 participants of the ongoing ImmuneRACE study, and about 1,300 subjects contributed by 6 global collaborators. The investigation overall reported the following: How much clinical and demographic metadata was included differed by source and by participant, and the metadata was provided uncurated.

A distance of 17 bases separates the germline ends of V and J, which lose 10 bases and 5 bases respectively. From the cysteine up to the phenylalanine, the CDR3 has a length of 14 residues. Kept here is only the CDR3 DNA, which spans 42 bases and is read in frame from base 1. Reading the germline V gene (reference sequence) gives CDR1 LNHDA and CDR2 SQIVND. TCRbeta CDR3 regions were amplified from genomic DNA using the immunoSEQ Assay, a bias-controlled multiplex PCR. The authors' analysis ran thus. Within the assay, amplification of reference gene primers was used to estimate how many nucleated cells each sample contained. Sequence reads were collapsed and filtered to measure the absolute abundance of every unique TCRbeta CDR3 rearrangement. For each sample, productive Simpson clonality was calculated by taking the square root of Simpson's diversity index across productive rearrangements. Imported from immuneACCESS, the table was reduced by TCRdb to in-frame sequences with V and J called. These copies leave out some clones; in studies compared against another copy, an unresolved V gene accounts for under half, and the cause of the remainder is not known. V, J and clone size reflect that table, while D and trimming were determined from the DNA. The sample table holds 80,000 to 95,000 clones, of which 89% were seen once. The biggest ten clones account for approximately 3.1% of the sample.

The collaborating institutions used their own protocols to collect whole blood in K2EDTA tubes. For TCRbeta analysis, collaborators shipped samples as frozen whole blood, isolated PBMCs, or DNA extracted from either of those sample types. This clone was detected only once. Its target antigen remains unknown. Base qualities are not provided; no much larger clone lies one nucleotide away. The clonotype comes from a woman in her seventies with acute or convalescent COVID-19. Sequencing was done on a sample of peripheral blood. The chain is encoded by TRBV19 joined to TRBJ2-2, with the D gene too uncertain to name. Here is the DNA: TGTGCCACTAAGACAACAACAACAACCGGGGAGCTGTTTTTT. This is translated as CATKTTTTTGELFF.